The source of this T cell receptor (beta chain) is a study of blood T cell repertoires in COVID-19. Study-level information: Researchers got acute and convalescent COVID-19 samples from the United States, Italy and Spain. Sample material is recorded as cDNA or gDNA derived from T cells, B-cell-depleted T cells, or PBMCs.

Authors' methods: Amplification of reference gene primers provided the estimated nucleated cell counts. Libraries were prepared by immunoSEQ multiplex PCR; TCRdb keeps only in-frame clonotypes and omits some of them. The D gene and trimming were derived from the DNA, and the V and J assignments and clone size from that table. The sample consists of some 91,000 clones, over 75% of them appearing once. The CDR3 runs to 15 residues. The germline V and J ends were trimmed by 4 bases and 1 base, with 13 bases remaining between them. Germline assignment: CDR1 SGHTA and CDR2 FQGNSA. J is TRBJ1-1 and V is TRBV7-2; TRBD1 might be the D (5 bases). What was sequenced was peripheral blood. This receptor was identified in a man aged 65-85 years with acute or convalescent COVID-19. The CDR3 nucleotides are TGTGCCAGCAGCTCGCAGGGAAGGGGGAACACTGAAGCTTTCTTT. It encodes CASSSQGRGNTEAFF. Together with reference TRBV7-2 and TRBJ1-1, the CDR3 gives the full variable domain: GAGVSQSPSNKVTEKGKDVELRCDPISGHTALYWYRQSLGQGLEFLIYFQGNSAPDKSGLPSDRFSAERTGGSVSTLTIQRTQQEDSAVYLCASSSQGRGNTEAFFGQGTRLTVV.